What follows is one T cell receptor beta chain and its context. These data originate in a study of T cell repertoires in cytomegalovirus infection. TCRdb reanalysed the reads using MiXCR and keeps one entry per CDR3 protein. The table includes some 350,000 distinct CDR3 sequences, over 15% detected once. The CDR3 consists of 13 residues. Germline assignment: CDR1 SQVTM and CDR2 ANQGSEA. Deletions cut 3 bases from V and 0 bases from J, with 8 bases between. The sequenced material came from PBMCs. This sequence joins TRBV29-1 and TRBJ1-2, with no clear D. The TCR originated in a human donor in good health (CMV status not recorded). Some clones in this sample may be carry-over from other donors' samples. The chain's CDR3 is CSVEVYTNYGYTF. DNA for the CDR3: TGCAGCGTTGAGGTCTATACTAACTATGGCTACACCTTC.